This T cell receptor (beta chain) stems from a study of shared clonotypes between healthy human individuals (dated by TCRdb to 2018 to 2021). Looking at the study overall: A couple of women and a few men aged 18 to 49 years were included in the cohort. For each donor, CD4 naive and CD4 memory were each run on three plates, CD8 naive on two plates, and CD8 memory on one plate. To estimate repertoire size and how much clonotype sharing occurs between individuals, the study deeply sequenced the blood TCR repertoires of about five healthy adults. To increase sequencing depth and limit assay-specific biases, different laboratories used diverse techniques to prepare libraries and sequence TCR repertoires. Leukapheresis yielded between about 0.9 and 8.9 billion PBMCs per donor. Summary of the overall study and its limitations: Naive subsets generally had larger estimated clonotype richness than memory subsets did. When four donors were compared, the shared fraction of clonotypes was 5% to 6.5% for naive CD4, about 4% for naive CD8, more than 2% for memory CD4, and about 0.36% for memory CD8. Pairwise subsampling led to the expectation that sequencing depth would affect the degree of clonotype sharing among donors. Higher generation probabilities were observed for clonotypes shared by all four sorted-subset donors than for non-shared clonotypes. Sampling was restricted to blood, and TCR repertoires in tissues likely differ from the TCR repertoires found in blood. Because the study included only a small number of donors, the genetic and exposure-history diversity represented was limited. Even with the large sequencing depth, rarefaction of the sorted-subset datasets indicated that sequencing was incomplete.

V was cut back by 3 bases and J by 5 bases, leaving a gap of 13 bases between them. The germline V gene yields SGHTA for CDR1 and FQGTGA for CDR2. The CDR3, cysteine through phenylalanine, is 14 amino acids long. The sequence is cut down to CDR3 DNA, 42 bases in frame from base 1. Points on this clone: It lacks a known antigen. It has no much larger one-base neighbor in the sample; base qualities were not kept.

The donors were healthy, HIV-negative adults who had no recently reported acute infections or vaccinations. Only Caucasian adults living in Nashville, Tennessee, USA were represented among the donors. Magnetic negative selection was used to enrich CD4+ T cells, after which naive cells were positively selected on CD45RA and the negative fraction became the memory subset. Blood was collected by leukapheresis, and PBMCs were isolated by Ficoll-Histopaque density gradient centrifugation and then cryopreserved in liquid nitrogen vapor phase. Analytical flow cytometry was used to check the purity and quantity of every magnetically sorted T cell population. Genomic DNA was isolated from each sorted fraction and quantified by UV absorbance on a Nanodrop 2000c. TCR CDR3 regions were amplified from genomic DNA by multiplex PCR using the deep immunoSEQ assay. Genomic DNA extracted from each cell subset was distributed evenly over all wells of several immunoSEQ 96-well plates, and each plate served as one replicate. For sorted subsets, each replicate PCR was loaded with roughly 0.2 ug genomic DNA, equivalent to about 33,000 T cell genomes. Purified libraries were quantified with a Qubit 3.0 fluorometer, sized on a Bioanalyzer 2100, and re-quantified with the KAPA Library Quantification kit. Each immunoSEQ 96-well plate was sequenced on its own single-read 150-cycle Illumina NextSeq 550 flow cell. In the paper's pipeline: Because the immunoSEQ output included only junctional sequences and no quality scores, the filtering could not be the same as the filtering used for full-length reads. To assign V/J genes and CDR3, sequences were annotated using PyIR, a Python wrapper for IgBLAST v1.9, with IMGT germline references. Reads were filtered out if the reads had weak V/J assignments (E-value above 1e-6), no CDR3, stop codons, out-of-frame junctions, or ambiguous translated residues. A V3J clonotype was defined by an identical inferred V gene, J gene, and CDR3 amino acid sequence. Percentage overlap between repertoires was calculated by dividing the number of shared unique clonotypes by the size of the smaller repertoire. Richness of each repertoire was evaluated using RTK rarefaction, the Chao1 estimator, and Recon v2.1 estimates of unobserved clonotypes. Generation probabilities were computed with OLGA for all TCRbeta clonotypes obtained by the gDNA method from several donors. TCRdb's version of the immuneACCESS table is confined to in-frame rearrangements and falls short of the full clone set. An unresolved V gene accounts for under half of the shortfall where checked; the remainder is of unknown origin. V, J and clone size reflect that table, while D and trimming were determined from the DNA. This sample is represented by around 1.1 million clones; roughly 80% of them were singletons. The ten largest make up almost 0.9% of the sample.

The specimen sequenced was memory CD4+ T cells from PBMCs. The cell subset or site tag for this specimen amounts to: CD45RA-negative fraction. This chain joins TRBV7-3 to TRBJ2-5; possibly the D gene is TRBD2, per 5 matching bases. The sequence was obtained from a man aged 18 to 35 in good health. Some clones in this sample may be carry-over from other donors' samples. CDR3 reads: CASSLYSGSETQYF. The nucleotide sequence reads as follows: TGTGCCAGCAGCTTGTACTCGGGGTCGGAGACCCAGTACTTC.